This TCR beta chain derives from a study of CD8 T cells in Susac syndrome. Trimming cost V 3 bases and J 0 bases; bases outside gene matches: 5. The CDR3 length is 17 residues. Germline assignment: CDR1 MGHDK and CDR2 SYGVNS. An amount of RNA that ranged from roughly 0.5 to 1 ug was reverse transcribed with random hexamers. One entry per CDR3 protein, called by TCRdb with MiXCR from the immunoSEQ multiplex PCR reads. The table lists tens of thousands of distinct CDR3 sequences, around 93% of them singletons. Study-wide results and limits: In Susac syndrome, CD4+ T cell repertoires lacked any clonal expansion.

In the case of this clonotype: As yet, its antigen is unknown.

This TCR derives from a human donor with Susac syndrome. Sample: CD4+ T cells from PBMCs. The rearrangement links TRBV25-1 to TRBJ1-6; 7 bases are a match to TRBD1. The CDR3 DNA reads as TGTGCCAGCAGTGACGACAGGGAGGGCTCCTATAATTCACCCCTCCACTTT. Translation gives CASSDDREGSYNSPLHF.